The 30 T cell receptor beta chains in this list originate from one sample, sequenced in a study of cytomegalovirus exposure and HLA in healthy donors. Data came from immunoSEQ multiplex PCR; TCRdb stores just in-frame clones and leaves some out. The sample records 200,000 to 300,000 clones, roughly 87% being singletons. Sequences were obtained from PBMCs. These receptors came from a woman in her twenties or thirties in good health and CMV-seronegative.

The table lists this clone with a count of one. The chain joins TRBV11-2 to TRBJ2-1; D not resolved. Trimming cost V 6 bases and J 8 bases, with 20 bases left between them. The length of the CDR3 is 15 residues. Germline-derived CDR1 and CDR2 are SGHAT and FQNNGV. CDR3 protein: CASRPRQNPPHEQFF. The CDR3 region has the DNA TGTGCCAGCAGACCACGACAAAACCCCCCCCATGAGCAGTTCTTC.

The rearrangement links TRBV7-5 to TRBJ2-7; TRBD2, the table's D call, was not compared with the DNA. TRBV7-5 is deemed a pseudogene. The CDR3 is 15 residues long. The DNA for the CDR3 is TGTGTCAGAAGCTTAGCGCGGCTGAGCTCCTACGAGCAGTACTTC. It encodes CVRSLARLSSYEQYF.

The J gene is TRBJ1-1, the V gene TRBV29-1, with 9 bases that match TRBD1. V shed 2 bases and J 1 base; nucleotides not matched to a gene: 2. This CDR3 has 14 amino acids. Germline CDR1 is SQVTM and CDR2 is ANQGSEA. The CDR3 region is CSVERDRANTEAFF. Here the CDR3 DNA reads TGCAGCGTTGAAAGGGACAGGGCGAACACTGAAGCTTTCTTT.

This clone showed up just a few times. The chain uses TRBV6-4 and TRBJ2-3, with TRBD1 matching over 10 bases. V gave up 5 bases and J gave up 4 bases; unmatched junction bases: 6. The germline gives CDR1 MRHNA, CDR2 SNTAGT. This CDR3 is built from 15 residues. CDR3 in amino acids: CASSPGQGPSDTQYF. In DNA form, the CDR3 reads TGTGCCAGCAGTCCGGGACAGGGGCCATCAGATACGCAGTATTTT.

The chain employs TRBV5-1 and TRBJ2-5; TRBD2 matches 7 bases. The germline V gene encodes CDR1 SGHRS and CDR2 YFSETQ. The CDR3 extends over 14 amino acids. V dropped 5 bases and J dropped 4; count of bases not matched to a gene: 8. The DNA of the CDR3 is TGCGCCAGCAGGCCCACGGCGGGAGTAGAGACCCAGTACTTC. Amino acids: CASRPTAGVETQYF.

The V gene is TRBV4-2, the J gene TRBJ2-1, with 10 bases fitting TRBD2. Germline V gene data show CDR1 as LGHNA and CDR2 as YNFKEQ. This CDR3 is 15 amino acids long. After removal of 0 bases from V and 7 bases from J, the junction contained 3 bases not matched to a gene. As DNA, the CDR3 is TGTGCCAGCAGCCAAGAACTAGCGGGAATAAATGAGCAGTTCTTC. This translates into CASSQELAGINEQFF.

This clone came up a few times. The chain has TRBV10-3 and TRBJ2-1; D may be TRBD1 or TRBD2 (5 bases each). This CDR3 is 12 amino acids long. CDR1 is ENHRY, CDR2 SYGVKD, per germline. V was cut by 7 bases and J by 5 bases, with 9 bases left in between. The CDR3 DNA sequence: TGTGCCATCAAAGGGGAGAACAATGAGCAGTTCTTC. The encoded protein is CAIKGENNEQFF.

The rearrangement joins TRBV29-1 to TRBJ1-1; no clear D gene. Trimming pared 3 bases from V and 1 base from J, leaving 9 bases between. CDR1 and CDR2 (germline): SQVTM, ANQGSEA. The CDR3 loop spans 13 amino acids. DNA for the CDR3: TGCAGCGTTGATTGGGCCGGGAACACTGAAGCTTTCTTT. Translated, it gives CSVDWAGNTEAFF.

The CDR3 spells CASSQDLGTSGSSYEQYF. In DNA form, the CDR3 reads TGTGCCAGCAGCCAAGACTTGGGGACTAGCGGGAGCTCCTACGAGCAGTACTTC. The chain joins TRBV4-2 to TRBJ2-7; 14 bases fit TRBD2. V lost 0 bases and J lost 0; bases outside the gene matches: 4. The CDR3 has 18 amino acids. Germline values: CDR1 LGHNA, CDR2 YNFKEQ.

The CDR3 region is CASSEIGVDEQYF. In DNA, the CDR3 is TGTGCCAGCAGTGAGATCGGGGTAGACGAGCAGTACTTC. The rearrangement uses TRBV6-1 and TRBJ2-7; weak D call: TRBD2 (5 bases). The CDR3 runs to 13 residues. Germline CDR1 MNHNS, CDR2 SASEGT. V dropped 3 bases and J dropped 5 bases, with 11 bases sitting between them.

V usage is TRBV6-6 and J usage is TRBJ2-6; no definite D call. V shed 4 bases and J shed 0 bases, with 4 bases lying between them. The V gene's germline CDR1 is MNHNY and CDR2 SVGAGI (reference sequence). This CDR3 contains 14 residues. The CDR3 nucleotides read TGTGCCAGCAGTTCCAACTCTGGGGCCAACGTCCTGACTTTC. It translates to CASSSNSGANVLTF.

This CDR3 reads CASSPRPAGNRQFF. CDR3 nucleotides: TGTGCCAGCAGCCCCCGGCCGGCCGGGAACAGGCAGTTCTTC. The V gene is TRBV11-2, the J gene TRBJ2-1, with D tentatively TRBD2 (5 bases). Germline V gene data show CDR1 as SGHAT and CDR2 as FQNNGV. CDR3 size: 14 residues. V dropped 5 bases and J dropped 12 bases, with 20 bases sitting between them.

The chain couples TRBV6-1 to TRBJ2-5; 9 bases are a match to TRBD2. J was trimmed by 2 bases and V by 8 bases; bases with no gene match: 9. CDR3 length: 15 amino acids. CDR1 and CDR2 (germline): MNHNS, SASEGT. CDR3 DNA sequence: TGTGCCAGCGTCGGGACTAGCATGATTCAAGAGACCCAGTACTTC. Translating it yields CASVGTSMIQETQYF.

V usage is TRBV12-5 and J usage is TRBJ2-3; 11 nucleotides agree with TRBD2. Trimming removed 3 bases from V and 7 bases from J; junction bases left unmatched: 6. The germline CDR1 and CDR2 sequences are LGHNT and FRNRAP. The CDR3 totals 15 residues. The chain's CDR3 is CASGFVAGGSNTQYF. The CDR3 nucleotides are TGTGCTAGTGGTTTTGTAGCGGGAGGGAGTAATACGCAGTATTTT. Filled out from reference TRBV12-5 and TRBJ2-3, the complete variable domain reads DARVTQTPRHKVTEMGQEVTMRCQPILGHNTVFWYRQTMMQGLELLAYFRNRAPLDDSGMPKDRFSAEMPDATLATLKIQPSEPRDSAVYFCASGFVAGGSNTQYFGPGTRLTVL.

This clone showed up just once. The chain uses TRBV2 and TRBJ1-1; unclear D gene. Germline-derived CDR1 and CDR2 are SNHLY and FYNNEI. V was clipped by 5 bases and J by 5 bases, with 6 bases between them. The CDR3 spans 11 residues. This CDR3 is CASSKMTEAFF. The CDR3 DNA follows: TGTGCCAGCAGTAAGATGACTGAAGCTTTCTTT.

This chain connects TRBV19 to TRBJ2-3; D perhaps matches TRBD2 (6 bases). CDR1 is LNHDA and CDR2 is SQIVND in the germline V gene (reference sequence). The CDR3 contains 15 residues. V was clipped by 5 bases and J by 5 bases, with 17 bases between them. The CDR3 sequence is CASSDTSSVGDTQYF. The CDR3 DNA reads TGTGCCAGTAGTGATACTAGCTCAGTGGGAGATACGCAGTATTTT.

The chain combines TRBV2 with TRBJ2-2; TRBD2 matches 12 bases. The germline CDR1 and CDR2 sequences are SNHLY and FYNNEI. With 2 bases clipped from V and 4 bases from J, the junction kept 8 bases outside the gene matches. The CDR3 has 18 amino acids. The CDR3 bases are TGTGCCAGCAGTGAAATTAGGCTAGCGGGAGGGGTCACCGGGGAGCTGTTTTTT. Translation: CASSEIRLAGGVTGELFF.

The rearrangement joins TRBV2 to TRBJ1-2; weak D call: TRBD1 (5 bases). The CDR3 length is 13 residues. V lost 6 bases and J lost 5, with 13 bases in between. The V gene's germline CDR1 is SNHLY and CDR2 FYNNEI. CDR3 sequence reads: CASRPVGGYGYTF. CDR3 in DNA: TGTGCCAGCAGGCCGGTTGGGGGATATGGCTACACCTTC. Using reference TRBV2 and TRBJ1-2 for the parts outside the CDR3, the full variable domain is EPEVTQTPSHQVTQMGQEVILRCVPISNHLYFYWYRQILGQKVEFLVSFYNNEISEKSEIFDDQFSVERPDGSNFTLKIRSTKLEDSAMYFCASRPVGGYGYTFGSGTRLTVV.

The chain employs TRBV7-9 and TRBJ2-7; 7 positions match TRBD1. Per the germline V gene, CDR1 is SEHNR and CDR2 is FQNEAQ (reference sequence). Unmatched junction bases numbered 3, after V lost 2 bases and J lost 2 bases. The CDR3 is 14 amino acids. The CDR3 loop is CASSLTGATYEQYF. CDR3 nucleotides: TGTGCCAGCAGCTTAACAGGGGCGACCTACGAGCAGTACTTC.

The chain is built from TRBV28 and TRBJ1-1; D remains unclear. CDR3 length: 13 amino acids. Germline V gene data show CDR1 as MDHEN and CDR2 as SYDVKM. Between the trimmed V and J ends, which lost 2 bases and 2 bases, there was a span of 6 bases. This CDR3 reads CASSLMGNTEAFF. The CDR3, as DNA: TGTGCCAGCAGTTTAATGGGAAACACTGAAGCTTTCTTT.

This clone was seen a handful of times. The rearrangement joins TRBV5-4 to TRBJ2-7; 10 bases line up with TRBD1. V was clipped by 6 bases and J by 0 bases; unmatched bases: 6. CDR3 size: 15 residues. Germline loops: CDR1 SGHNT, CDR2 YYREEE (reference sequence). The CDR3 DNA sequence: TGTGCCAGCACTCGTGGGACAGGGGACTCCTACGAGCAGTACTTC. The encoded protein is CASTRGTGDSYEQYF.

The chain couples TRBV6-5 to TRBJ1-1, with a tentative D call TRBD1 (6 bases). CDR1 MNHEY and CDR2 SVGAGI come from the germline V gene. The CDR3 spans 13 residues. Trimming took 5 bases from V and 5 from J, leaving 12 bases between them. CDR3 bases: TGTGCCAGCAGTCGGCACCAGGGGACTGAAGCTTTCTTT. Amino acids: CASSRHQGTEAFF.

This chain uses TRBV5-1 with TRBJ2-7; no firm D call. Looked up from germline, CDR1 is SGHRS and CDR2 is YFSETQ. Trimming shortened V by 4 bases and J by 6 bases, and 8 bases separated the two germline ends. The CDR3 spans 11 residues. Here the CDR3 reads CASSQDGEQYF. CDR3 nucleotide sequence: TGCGCCAGCAGCCAGGACGGCGAGCAGTACTTC.

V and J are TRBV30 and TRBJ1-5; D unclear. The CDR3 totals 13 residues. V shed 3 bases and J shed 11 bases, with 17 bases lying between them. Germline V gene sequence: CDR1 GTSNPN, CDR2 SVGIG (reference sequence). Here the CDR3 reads CAWRRDHRFTQHF. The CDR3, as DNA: TGTGCCTGGAGAAGAGACCACCGTTTCACCCAGCATTTT.

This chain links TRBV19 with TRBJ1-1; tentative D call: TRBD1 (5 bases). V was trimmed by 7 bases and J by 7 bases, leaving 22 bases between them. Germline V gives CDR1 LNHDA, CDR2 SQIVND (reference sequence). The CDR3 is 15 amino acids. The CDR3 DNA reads TGTGCCAGTACGGAGGGGTCGGCCCGGCAGGATGAAGCTTTCTTT. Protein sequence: CASTEGSARQDEAFF.

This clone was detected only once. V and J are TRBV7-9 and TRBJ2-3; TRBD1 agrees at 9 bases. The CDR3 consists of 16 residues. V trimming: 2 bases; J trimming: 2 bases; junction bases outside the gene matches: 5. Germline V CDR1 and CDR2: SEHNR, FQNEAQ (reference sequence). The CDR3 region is CASSLKQGAPTDTQYF. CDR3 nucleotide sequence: TGTGCCAGCAGCTTAAAACAGGGGGCGCCCACAGATACGCAGTATTTT.

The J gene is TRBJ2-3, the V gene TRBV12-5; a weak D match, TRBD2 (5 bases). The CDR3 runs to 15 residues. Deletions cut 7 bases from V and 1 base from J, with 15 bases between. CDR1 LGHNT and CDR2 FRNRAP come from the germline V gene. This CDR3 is CASAPGLAGTDTQYF. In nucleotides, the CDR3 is TGTGCTAGTGCCCCCGGGCTAGCAGGCACAGATACGCAGTATTTT. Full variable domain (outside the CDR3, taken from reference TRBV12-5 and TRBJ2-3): DARVTQTPRHKVTEMGQEVTMRCQPILGHNTVFWYRQTMMQGLELLAYFRNRAPLDDSGMPKDRFSAEMPDATLATLKIQPSEPRDSAVYFCASAPGLAGTDTQYFGPGTRLTVL.

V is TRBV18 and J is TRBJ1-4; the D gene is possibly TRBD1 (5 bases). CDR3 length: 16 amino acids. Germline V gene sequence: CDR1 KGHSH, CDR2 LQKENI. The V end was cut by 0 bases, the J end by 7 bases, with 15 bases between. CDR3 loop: CASSPPGMTEPEKLFF. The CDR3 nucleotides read TGTGCCAGCTCACCACCAGGAATGACAGAGCCTGAAAAACTGTTTTTT.

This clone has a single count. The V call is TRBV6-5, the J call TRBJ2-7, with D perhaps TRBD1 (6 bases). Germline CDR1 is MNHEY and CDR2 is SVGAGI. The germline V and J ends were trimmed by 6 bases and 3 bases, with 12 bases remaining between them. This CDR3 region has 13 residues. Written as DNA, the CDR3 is TGTGCCAGCAGCCAGGGGTCTCACTACGAGCAGTACTTC. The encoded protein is CASSQGSHYEQYF.

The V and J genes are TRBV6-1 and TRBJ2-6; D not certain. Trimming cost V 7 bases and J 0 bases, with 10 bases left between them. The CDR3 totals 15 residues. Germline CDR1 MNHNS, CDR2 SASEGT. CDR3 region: CASKESASGANVLTF. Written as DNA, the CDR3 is TGTGCCAGCAAGGAGAGCGCCTCTGGGGCCAACGTCCTGACTTTC.